This T cell receptor (beta chain) comes out of a study of radiotherapy plus CTLA-4 blockade in lung cancer. Worth noting for this clone: Its antigen is undetermined.

General study points: Radiotherapy plus ipilimumab was followed by expansion in blood of tumor-derived TCR clones.

Germline V CDR1 and CDR2: SGHKS, YYEKEE (reference sequence). This CDR3 is built from 13 residues. V was trimmed by 1 base and J by 3 bases, leaving 7 bases between them. Here immunoSEQ multiplex PCR was the method, and the copy in TCRdb shows in-frame clones only, minus some. The sample has about 38,000 clones; about 70% are singletons. The source material was peripheral blood, sampled from a patient treated with radiotherapy plus ipilimumab. This receptor was identified in a human donor with non-small cell lung cancer who had stable disease on radiotherapy plus ipilimumab. The rearrangement joins TRBV5-5 to TRBJ1-2; D uncertain. The CDR3 protein is CASSLWGDYGYTF. The CDR3 coding sequence is TGTGCCAGCAGCTTGTGGGGTGACTATGGCTACACCTTC.